Presented here are 19 T cell receptor beta chains from one specimen sequenced in a study of blood T cells in healthy people across ages. Sample-barcoded 5' priming and a J-beta primer mix drove a second PCR of roughly 7 to 11 cycles. TCRdb reprocessed the 5' RACE reads via MiXCR and lists one record per CDR3 protein. The repertoire has roughly 1,500,000 distinct CDR3 sequences, around two fifths of them found once; the top ten carry 7.9%. Sequencing input: blood. These TCRs come from a woman aged 18-35 years in good health.

The rearrangement joins TRBV20-1 to TRBJ2-5; the match to TRBD2 covers 9 bases. After removal of 0 bases from V and 11 bases from J, the junction contained 13 bases not matched to a gene. CDR3 size: 15 residues. Germline lookup yields CDR1 DFQATT and CDR2 SNEGSKA (reference sequence). The CDR3 nucleotides are TGCAGTGCTAGAGATCCCGGACTAGCGAGAGATGAGCAGTACTTC. Translating gives CSARDPGLARDEQYF.

This clonotype was recorded a few times. The V gene is TRBV6-5, the J gene TRBJ2-3; TRBD1 might be the D (6 bases). Germline assignment: CDR1 MNHEY and CDR2 SVGAGI. The ends were cut back, 5 bases at V and 2 bases at J, with 14 bases in the middle. This CDR3 is built from 15 residues. The CDR3 DNA sequence: TGTGCCAGCAGTCCCCAGACAGGTCTCACAGATACGCAGTATTTT. As protein: CASSPQTGLTDTQYF.

The genes are TRBV5-5 and TRBJ2-3, with D possibly called TRBD1 or TRBD2 (5 bases each). Trimming took 3 bases from V and 1 from J, leaving 24 bases between them. Germline V CDR1 and CDR2: SGHKS, YYEKEE (reference sequence). The CDR3 covers 19 residues. The CDR3 nucleotides read TGTGCCAGCAGCTCGACGGTGCAGGGCAACCGGGGACGCACAGATACGCAGTATTTT. Translating gives CASSSTVQGNRGRTDTQYF.

CDR3 sequence reads: CASSLFVAGANVLTF. Written as DNA, the CDR3 is TGTGCCAGCAGCTTATTTGTAGCTGGGGCCAACGTCCTGACTTTC. The chain links TRBV7-9 to TRBJ2-6; no firm D call. This CDR3 has 15 amino acids. Germline CDR1 is SEHNR and CDR2 is FQNEAQ (reference sequence). V gave up 2 bases and J gave up 2 bases, with 7 bases separating them.

This clonotype came up a few times. The rearrangement uses TRBV3-1 and TRBJ1-2, with D perhaps matching TRBD1 (6 bases). This CDR3 is 15 amino acids long. Germline V gene data show CDR1 as LGHDT and CDR2 as YNNKEL (reference sequence). V lost 6 bases and J 8 bases, leaving 22 bases between the germline ends. The CDR3 region has the DNA TGTGCCAGCAGAACTTGGACAGTCAAACAATCGGGCTACACCTTC. Translation: CASRTWTVKQSGYTF.

This clonotype was picked up many times. V is TRBV7-9 and J is TRBJ2-7; D is undetermined. The CDR3 has 12 amino acids. V lost 6 bases, J lost 2 bases, and 8 bases lay in between. The germline CDR1 and CDR2 sequences are SEHNR and FQNEAQ (reference sequence). CDR3 nucleotides: TGTGCCAGCAGTGGCCCGACCTACGAGCAGTACTTC. Its protein product is CASSGPTYEQYF. Full variable domain (missing parts from reference TRBV7-9 and TRBJ2-7): DTGVSQNPRHKITKRGQNVTFRCDPISEHNRLYWYRQTLGQGPEFLTYFQNEAQLEKSRLLSDRFSAERPKGSFSTLEIQRTEQGDSAMYLCASSGPTYEQYFGPGTRLTVT.

DNA for the CDR3: TGTGCCAGCAGTGACGGGACAGGGGGTTCACCCCTCCACTTT. Translated, it gives CASSDGTGGSPLHF. The chain joins TRBV6-4 to TRBJ1-6; 11 bases are a match to TRBD1. After removal of 2 bases from V and 9 bases from J, the junction contained 0 bases not matched to a gene. Germline CDR1 is MRHNA and CDR2 is SNTAGT. This CDR3 is built from 14 residues.

V and J are TRBV6-5 and TRBJ2-7, with 8 bases fitting TRBD1. The length of the CDR3 is 17 residues. From germline, CDR1 is MNHEY and CDR2 SVGAGI. Trimming took 3 bases from V and 1 from J; bases not matched to a gene: 11. The CDR3 DNA sequence: TGTGCCAGCAGTTATCGCCCAGGGGGCGCATCGTCCTACGAGCAGTACTTC. Translating it yields CASSYRPGGASSYEQYF.

In this sample, this clonotype turned up a few times. The chain uses TRBV6-6 and TRBJ2-5; 11 bases line up with TRBD1. The germline CDR1 and CDR2 sequences are MNHNY and SVGAGI (reference sequence). V lost 7 bases, J lost 3 bases, and 7 bases stayed unmatched. The CDR3 spans 15 residues. The CDR3 nucleotides read TGTGCCAGCACTCATTGGGACAGGGGGAAAGAGACCCAGTACTTC. Protein product: CASTHWDRGKETQYF.

This clonotype was counted between two and nine times. The chain links TRBV30 to TRBJ1-1, with TRBD1 as a possible D gene (6 bases). The CDR3 is made up of 13 amino acids. Trimming took off 4 bases at V and 4 bases at J, with 13 bases between the two ends. Germline assignment: CDR1 GTSNPN and CDR2 SVGIG (reference sequence). The CDR3 reads CAWIWAGATEAFF. The CDR3 DNA reads TGTGCCTGGATCTGGGCAGGGGCCACTGAAGCTTTCTTT.

The chain joins TRBV29-1 to TRBJ2-1, with a possible D match to TRBD2 (5 bases). The assigned J gene may be wrong: the sequence end matches TRBJ2-7 better. This CDR3 comprises 13 residues. Germline V gene lookup returns CDR1 SQVTM and CDR2 ANQGSEA. The CDR3 spells CSGTDSSYKEQYF. The CDR3 nucleotides are TGCAGCGGGACGGACTCCTCCTACAAGGAGCAGTACTTC.

This clonotype was counted many times. The chain carries TRBV29-1 and TRBJ2-6; D gene uncertain. This CDR3 region has 15 residues. V lost 6 bases and J 2 bases, leaving 14 bases between the germline ends. CDR1 and CDR2 from the germline V gene are SQVTM and ANQGSEA. The CDR3 coding sequence is TGCAGCGTCATCAATGCCACGGCTGGGGCCAACGTCCTGACTTTC. Translating it yields CSVINATAGANVLTF.

This clonotype was observed a few times. The chain combines TRBV20-1 with TRBJ2-7; D is possibly TRBD2 (6 bases). Germline assignment: CDR1 DFQATT and CDR2 SNEGSKA (reference sequence). V dropped 6 bases and J dropped 1 base, with 13 bases sitting between them. The CDR3 is made up of 13 amino acids. CDR3 DNA sequence: TGCAGTGCCTTTAGCGGAGATTCCTACGAGCAGTACTTC. Translated: CSAFSGDSYEQYF.

This clonotype was observed a single time. The V gene is TRBV15, the J gene TRBJ2-3; 7 nucleotides agree with TRBD2. V was pared by 3 bases and J by 3 bases, with 12 bases of the junction left unmatched. The CDR3 runs to 17 residues. The germline CDR1 and CDR2 sequences are LNHNV and YYDKDF (reference sequence). The CDR3 nucleotides are TGTGCCACCAGCAGGGATCTACTAGCGTCTAGGACAGATACGCAGTATTTT. Translated: CATSRDLLASRTDTQYF.

Remarks on this clonotype: One junction end disagrees with the germline gene, perhaps due to a read error. The rearrangement uses TRBV18 and TRBJ1-2, with TRBD1 matching over 8 bases. Germline CDR1 and CDR2: KGHSH and LQKENI. This CDR3 comprises 16 residues. DNA of the CDR3: TGTGCCTGCTCACCACAGACAGGGGCTTTGGACTATGGCTACACCTTC. As protein: CACSPQTGALDYGYTF.

This clonotype has more than one count but fewer than ten. The chain employs TRBV28 and TRBJ2-7; 8 bases map to TRBD2. The CDR3 covers 13 residues. The germline CDR1 and CDR2 sequences are MDHEN and SYDVKM. Losses at the gene ends were 6 bases for V and 4 bases for J; bases not matched to a gene: 5. The chain's CDR3 is CASRAGALYEQYF. In nucleotides, the CDR3 is TGTGCCAGCAGAGCGGGGGCGTTATACGAGCAGTACTTC.

This clonotype was seen a single time. The chain uses TRBV11-2 and TRBJ2-1; D is unresolved. Germline CDR1 and CDR2: SGHAT and FQNNGV. V gave up 2 bases and J gave up 13 bases, with 15 bases separating them. The CDR3 contains 13 residues. The CDR3: CASSLSGEETQFF. CDR3 in DNA: TGTGCCAGCAGCTTAAGTGGTGAGGAGACCCAGTTCTTC.

The chain couples TRBV18 to TRBJ2-7; D perhaps matches TRBD1 (5 bases). V was clipped by 3 bases and J by 2 bases, with 20 bases between them. There are 17 residues in the CDR3. Germline-derived CDR1 and CDR2 are KGHSH and LQKENI. The CDR3 spells CASSPQGVGGIPYEQYF. The DNA of the CDR3 is TGTGCCAGCTCACCCCAAGGGGTGGGCGGCATTCCCTACGAGCAGTACTTC.

The chain is built from TRBV18 and TRBJ2-5; maybe TRBD2 (7 bases). The CDR3 extends over 16 amino acids. Germline V gives CDR1 KGHSH, CDR2 LQKENI. V was shortened by 1 base and J by 1 base, with 13 bases between the two germline ends. The CDR3 protein is CASSPRGGSPQETQYF. CDR3 nucleotides: TGTGCCAGCTCACCACGGGGGGGCTCCCCCCAAGAGACCCAGTACTTC. Combining the CDR3 with reference TRBV18 and TRBJ2-5 gives the whole variable domain NAGVMQNPRHLVRRRGQEARLRCSPMKGHSHVYWYRQLPEEGLKFMVYLQKENIIDESGMPKERFSAEFPKEGPSILRIQQVVRGDSAAYFCASSPRGGSPQETQYFGPGTRLLVL.